The sequence of this T cell receptor beta chain was determined in a study of shared clonotypes between healthy human individuals. The study, taken as a whole, reports: There were few donors, and this limited the genetic and exposure-history diversity represented. Generally, estimated richness proved larger in naive subsets than it did in memory subsets.

Template for every sorted-subset replicate PCR totaled 150 to 250 ng DNA, about 30,000 T cell genomes. Clones were read by immunoSEQ multiplex PCR, and TCRdb kept only the in-frame ones, dropping some. The sample has some 2,100,000 clones, approximately 96% seen once. On this clone: The antigen is unknown. This specimen includes other DNA sequences encoding the same CDR3.

What was sequenced was naive CD4+ T cells sorted from blood. The subset here: CD45RA+ positively selected. The receptor was derived from a man aged 18 to 29 in good health.

CDR3 in amino acids: CASSLDRGYGYTF. The CDR3 bases are TGTGCCAGCAGTTTAGACAGGGGATATGGCTACACCTTC. The chain carries TRBV28 and TRBJ1-2; 8 bases line up with TRBD1. The CDR3 length is 13 residues. The V gene's germline CDR1 is MDHEN and CDR2 SYDVKM. J was trimmed by 5 bases and V by 2 bases; bases with no gene match: 1.